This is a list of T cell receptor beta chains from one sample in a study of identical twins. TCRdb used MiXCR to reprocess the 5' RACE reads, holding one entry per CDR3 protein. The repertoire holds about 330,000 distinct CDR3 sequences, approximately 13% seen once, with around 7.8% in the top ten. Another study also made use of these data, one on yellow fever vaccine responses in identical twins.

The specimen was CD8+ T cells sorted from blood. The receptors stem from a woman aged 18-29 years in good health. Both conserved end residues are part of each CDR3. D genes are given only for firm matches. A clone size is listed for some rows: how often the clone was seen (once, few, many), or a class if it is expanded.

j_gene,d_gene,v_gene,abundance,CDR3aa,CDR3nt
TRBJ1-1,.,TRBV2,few,CASSTDPGSTEAFF,TGTGCCAGCAGTACCGACCCGGGGAGCACTGAAGCTTTCTTT
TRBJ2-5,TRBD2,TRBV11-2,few,CASSLETSGEETQYF,TGTGCCAGCAGCTTAGAAACTAGCGGGGAAGAGACCCAGTACTTC
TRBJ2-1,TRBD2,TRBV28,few,CASSLFGGGVEQFF,TGTGCCAGCAGTTTATTCGGGGGAGGGGTTGAGCAGTTCTTC
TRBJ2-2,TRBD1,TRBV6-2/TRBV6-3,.,CASRTDRDDGELFF,TGTGCCAGCAGAACCGACAGGGATGACGGGGAGCTGTTTTTT
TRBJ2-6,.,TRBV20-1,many,CSAPDQSGANVLTF,TGCAGTGCTCCTGACCAGTCTGGGGCCAACGTCCTGACTTTC
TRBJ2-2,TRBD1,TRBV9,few,CASSGTGSDTGELFF,TGTGCCAGCAGCGGGACAGGGTCTGACACCGGGGAGCTGTTTTTT
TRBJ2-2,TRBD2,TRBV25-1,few,CAIGLATGELFF,TGTGCCATCGGACTAGCGACCGGGGAGCTGTTTTTT
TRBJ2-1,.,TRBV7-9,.,CASSSNELSHNEQFF,TGTGCCAGCAGCTCGAACGAGTTATCCCACAATGAGCAGTTCTTC
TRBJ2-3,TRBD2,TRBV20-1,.,CSARVPLAGGGTDTQYF,TGCAGTGCTAGAGTGCCCCTAGCGGGGGGAGGCACAGATACGCAGTATTTT
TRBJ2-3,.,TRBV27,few,CASSPSPGRYTDTQYF,TGTGCCAGCAGTCCATCCCCCGGACGGTACACAGATACGCAGTATTTT
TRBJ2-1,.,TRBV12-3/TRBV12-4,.,CASSWTREVDEQFF,TGTGCCAGCAGTTGGACAAGGGAGGTGGATGAGCAGTTCTTC
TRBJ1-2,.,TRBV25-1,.,CASSPQEEGAYGYTF,TGTGCCAGCAGCCCCCAGGAGGAGGGCGCATATGGCTACACCTTC
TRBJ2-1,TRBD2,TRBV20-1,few,CSAGLADGGNEQFF,TGCAGTGCCGGACTAGCGGACGGAGGCAATGAGCAGTTCTTC
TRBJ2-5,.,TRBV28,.,CASSLRDPEETQYF,TGTGCCAGCAGCCTACGGGACCCAGAAGAGACCCAGTACTTC
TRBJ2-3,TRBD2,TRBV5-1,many,CASSLGAGDLTDTQYF,TGCGCCAGCAGCTTGGGGGCGGGAGACCTCACAGATACGCAGTATTTT
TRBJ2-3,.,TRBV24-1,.,CATSGRSGRPSTDTQYF,TGTGCCACCAGTGGCCGTTCGGGACGGCCTAGCACAGATACGCAGTATTTT
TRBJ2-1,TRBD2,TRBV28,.,CASSLYAGGNNEQFF,TGTGCCAGCAGTTTATATGCGGGAGGGAACAATGAGCAGTTCTTC
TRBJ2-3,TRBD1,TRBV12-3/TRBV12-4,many,CASSSRDRASTDTQYF,TGTGCCAGCAGTTCAAGGGACAGGGCGTCCACAGATACGCAGTATTTT
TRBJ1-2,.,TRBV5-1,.,CASTDSGYGYTF,TGCGCCAGCACCGACAGCGGTTATGGCTACACCTTC
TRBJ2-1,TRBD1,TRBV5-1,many,CASRGTGRVYNEQFF,TGCGCCAGCAGGGGGACAGGGCGAGTCTACAATGAGCAGTTCTTC
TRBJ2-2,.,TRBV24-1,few,CATSGSIGVSHPGYTGELFF,TGTGCCACCAGTGGTTCTATAGGCGTCTCTCACCCCGGGTACACCGGGGAGCTGTTTTTT
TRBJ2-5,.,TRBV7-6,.,CASSLGVVSETQYF,TGTGCCAGCAGCTTAGGAGTAGTGAGCGAGACCCAGTACTTC
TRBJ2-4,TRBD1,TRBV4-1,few,CASSQQTGTGQIQYF,TGCGCCAGCAGCCAGCAAACCGGGACAGGTCAGATTCAGTACTTC
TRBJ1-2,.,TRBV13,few,CASSFSSTEANYGYTF,TGTGCCAGCAGCTTTAGTTCGACAGAAGCTAACTATGGCTACACCTTC
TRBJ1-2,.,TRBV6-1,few,CASTDTQTGAYGYTF,TGTGCCAGCACCGACACACAGACCGGGGCCTATGGCTACACCTTC
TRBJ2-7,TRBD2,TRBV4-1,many,CASSHGGERSEQYF,TGCGCCAGCAGCCATGGGGGGGAGAGGAGCGAGCAGTACTTC
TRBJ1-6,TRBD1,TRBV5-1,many,CASSFTGGEGSPLHF,TGCGCCAGCAGCTTTACAGGGGGAGAGGGCTCACCCCTCCACTTT
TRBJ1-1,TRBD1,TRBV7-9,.,CASSLAGQMNTEAFF,TGTGCCAGCAGCTTAGCGGGACAGATGAACACTGAAGCTTTCTTT
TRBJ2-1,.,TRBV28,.,CATALGANEQFF,TGTGCCACCGCCCTTGGGGCCAATGAGCAGTTCTTC
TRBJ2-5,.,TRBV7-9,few,CASSVDLSQETQYF,TGTGCCAGCAGCGTCGATCTGAGCCAAGAGACCCAGTACTTC
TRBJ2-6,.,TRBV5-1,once,CASSGGHSGANVLTF,TGCGCCAGCAGTGGCGGCCACTCTGGGGCCAACGTCCTGACTTTC
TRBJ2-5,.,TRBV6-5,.,CASSYSGHPAGRQETQYF,TGTGCCAGCAGTTACTCGGGCCACCCGGCGGGAAGGCAAGAGACCCAGTACTTC
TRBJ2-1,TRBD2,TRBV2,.,CASSEGLAVTEQQFF,TGTGCCAGCAGTGAAGGACTAGCGGTAACCGAACAGCAGTTCTTC
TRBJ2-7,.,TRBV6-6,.,CASSYAGSLEQYF,TGTGCCAGCAGTTACGCAGGAAGCCTCGAGCAGTACTTC
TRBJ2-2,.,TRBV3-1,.,CASSQGARAWVPGELFF,TGTGCCAGCAGCCAAGGGGCCCGGGCCTGGGTTCCCGGGGAGCTGTTTTTT
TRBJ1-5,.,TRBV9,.,CASSPDGYQPQHF,TGTGCCAGCAGCCCGGACGGCTATCAGCCCCAGCATTTT
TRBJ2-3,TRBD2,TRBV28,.,CASSPLGAGGGTDTQYF,TGTGCCAGCAGTCCCCTGGGAGCGGGAGGCGGCACAGATACGCAGTATTTT
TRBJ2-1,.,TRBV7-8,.,CASSLDVGGNEQFF,TGTGCCAGCAGCTTAGATGTGGGAGGCAATGAGCAGTTCTTC
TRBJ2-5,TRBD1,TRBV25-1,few,CASSDFGTDKETQYF,TGTGCCAGCAGTGACTTCGGGACAGATAAAGAGACCCAGTACTTC
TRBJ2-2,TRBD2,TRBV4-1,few,CASSLSAKLAGVSGELFF,TGCGCCAGCAGCCTATCAGCGAAACTAGCGGGAGTATCCGGGGAGCTGTTTTTT
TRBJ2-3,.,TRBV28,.,CASSTVDTQYF,TGTGCCAGCAGTACTGTGGATACGCAGTATTTT
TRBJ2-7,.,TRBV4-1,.,CASSQENQVDEQYF,TGCGCCAGCAGCCAAGAGAACCAGGTCGACGAGCAGTACTTC
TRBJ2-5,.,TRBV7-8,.,CASSLSRSRSQETQYF,TGTGCCAGCAGCTTGTCTCGGTCCAGGTCCCAAGAGACCCAGTACTTC
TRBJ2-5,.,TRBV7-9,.,CASSHPVGGQETQYF,TGTGCCAGCAGCCACCCCGTCGGCGGCCAAGAGACCCAGTACTTC
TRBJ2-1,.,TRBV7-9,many,CASSLGLENEQFF,TGTGCCAGCAGCTTAGGACTAGAGAATGAGCAGTTCTTC
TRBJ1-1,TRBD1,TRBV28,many,CASSPRDRVTEAFF,TGTGCCAGCAGCCCCCGGGACAGGGTCACTGAAGCTTTCTTT
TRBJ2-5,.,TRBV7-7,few,CASSPTLQETQYF,TGTGCCAGCAGCCCCACCCTTCAAGAGACCCAGTACTTC
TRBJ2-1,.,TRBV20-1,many,CSATGTRSSYNEQFF,TGCAGTGCCACCGGGACCCGGAGCTCCTACAATGAGCAGTTCTTC
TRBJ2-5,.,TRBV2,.,CASTPGDIGAFQETQYF,TGTGCCAGCACCCCCGGGGACATCGGGGCGTTCCAGGAGACCCAGTACTTC
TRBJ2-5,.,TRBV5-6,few,CASSGVYQETQYF,TGTGCCAGCAGTGGTGTCTACCAAGAGACCCAGTACTTC